This record covers a single TCR beta chain. This record comes from a study of blood T cell repertoires in COVID-19. Study overall: Samples representing acute and convalescent COVID-19 were sourced from the United States, Italy and Spain. PBMCs, B-cell-depleted T cells, or T cells were the source of the cDNA or gDNA that made up the material.

Under the authors' procedure: Amplification of reference gene primers was used by the study to estimate nucleated cell counts. Clones were read by immunoSEQ multiplex PCR, and TCRdb kept only the in-frame ones, dropping some. D and trimming come from the DNA, and the V and J calls and clone size come from that table. The table has 120,000 or so clones, 70% to 90% seen once. This sequence was found in a woman aged 45-59 years with active or convalescent COVID-19. The specimen sequenced was peripheral blood.

The DNA of the CDR3 is TGTGCCAGCACCTCGGGACAGTACCCTTCCGAGCAGTACTTC. This gives the protein CASTSGQYPSEQYF. The rearrangement joins TRBV5-6 to TRBJ2-7; TRBD1 agrees at 7 bases. Germline V gene data show CDR1 as SGHDT and CDR2 as YYEEEE. The V gene end was trimmed by 6 bases and the J gene end by 6 bases; junction bases not matched to a gene: 12. This CDR3 comprises 14 residues.